This T cell receptor beta chain stems from a study of cytomegalovirus exposure and HLA in healthy donors. The germline V gene encodes CDR1 LNHDA and CDR2 SQIVND (reference sequence). The CDR3 is 14 residues long. Trimming cost V 0 bases and J 3 bases, with 6 bases left between them. Primers: 60 Vbeta forward and 13 Jbeta reverse. Libraries were prepared by immunoSEQ multiplex PCR; TCRdb keeps only in-frame clonotypes and omits some of them. The data contain approximately 190,000 clones, roughly four fifths of them singletons. The receptor comes from a woman between 50 and 59 years old in good health and CMV-seropositive. This chain links TRBV19 with TRBJ1-5; D unclear. Sequencing was performed on PBMCs. CDR3: CASSIDTYNQPQHF. CDR3 DNA sequence: TGTGCCAGTAGTATAGACACATACAATCAGCCCCAGCATTTT.